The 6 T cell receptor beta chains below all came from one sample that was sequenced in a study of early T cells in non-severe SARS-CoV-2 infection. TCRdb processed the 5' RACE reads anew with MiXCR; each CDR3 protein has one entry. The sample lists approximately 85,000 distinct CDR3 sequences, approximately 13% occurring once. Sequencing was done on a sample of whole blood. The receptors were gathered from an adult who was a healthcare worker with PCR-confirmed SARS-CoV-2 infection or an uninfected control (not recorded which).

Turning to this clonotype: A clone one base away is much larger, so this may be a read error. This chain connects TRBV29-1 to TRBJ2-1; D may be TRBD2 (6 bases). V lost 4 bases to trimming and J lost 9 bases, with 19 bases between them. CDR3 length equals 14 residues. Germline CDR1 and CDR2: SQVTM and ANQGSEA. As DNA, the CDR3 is TGCAGCGTTGTAGAACGGGGGAAAGCGGCTGAGCAGTTCTTC. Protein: CSVVERGKAAEQFF.

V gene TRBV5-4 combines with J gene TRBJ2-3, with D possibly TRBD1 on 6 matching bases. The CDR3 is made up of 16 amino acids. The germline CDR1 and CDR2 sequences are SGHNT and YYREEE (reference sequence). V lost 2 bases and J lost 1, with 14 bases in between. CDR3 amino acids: CASSFVRPGGTDTQYF. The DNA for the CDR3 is TGTGCCAGCAGCTTTGTCCGGCCAGGGGGCACAGATACGCAGTATTTT.

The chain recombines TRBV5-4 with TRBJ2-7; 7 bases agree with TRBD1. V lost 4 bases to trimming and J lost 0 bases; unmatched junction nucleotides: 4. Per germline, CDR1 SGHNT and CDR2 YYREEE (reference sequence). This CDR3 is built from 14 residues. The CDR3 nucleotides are TGTGCCAGCAGCCGGGACAGAAACTCCTACGAGCAGTACTTC. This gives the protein CASSRDRNSYEQYF.

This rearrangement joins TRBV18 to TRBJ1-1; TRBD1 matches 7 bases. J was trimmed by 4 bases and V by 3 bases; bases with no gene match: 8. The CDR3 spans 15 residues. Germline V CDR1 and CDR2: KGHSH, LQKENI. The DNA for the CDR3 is TGTGCCAGCTCACCCCTAACAGGGGTGGGCACTGAAGCTTTCTTT. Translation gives CASSPLTGVGTEAFF.

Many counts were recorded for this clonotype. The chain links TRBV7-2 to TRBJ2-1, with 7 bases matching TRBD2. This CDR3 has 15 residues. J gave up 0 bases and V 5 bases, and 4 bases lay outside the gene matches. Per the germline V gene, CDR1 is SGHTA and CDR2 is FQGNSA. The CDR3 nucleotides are TGTGCCAGCAGCCGGAGCGGGGACTCCTACAATGAGCAGTTCTTC. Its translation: CASSRSGDSYNEQFF.

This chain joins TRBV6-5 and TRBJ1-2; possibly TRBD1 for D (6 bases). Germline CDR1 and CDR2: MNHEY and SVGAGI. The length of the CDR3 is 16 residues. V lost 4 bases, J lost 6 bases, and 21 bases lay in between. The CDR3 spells CASSSKSPGVRDGYTF. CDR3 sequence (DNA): TGTGCCAGCAGTTCCAAAAGTCCAGGGGTCCGGGATGGCTACACCTTC.